The T cell receptor (beta chain) described here comes from a study of T cell responses to AZD1222 COVID-19 vaccine. From germline, CDR1 is SGHRS and CDR2 YFSETQ. This CDR3 spans 15 amino acids. Losses at the gene ends were 4 bases for V and 3 bases for J; bases not matched to a gene: 5. Whole-study findings and limits: As reported, nearly half of all spike-specific TCRs target variant regions that are unmutated.

A word on this clone: The antigen remains undetermined.

Profiled with immunoSEQ multiplex PCR; TCRdb holds only in-frame clones, not every one. The sample yields about 15,000 clones, about 88% seen once. The sample was peripheral blood, taken 28 days after the second AZD1222 dose. The TCR comes from an adult who received the AZD1222 COVID-19 vaccine. The chain recombines TRBV5-1 with TRBJ2-7, with TRBD2 matching 12 bases. CDR3 in amino acids: CASSMRLAGDYEQYF. The CDR3 DNA follows: TGCGCCAGCAGCATGAGACTAGCGGGAGACTACGAGCAGTACTTC.